This T cell receptor (beta chain) was sequenced for a study of blood T cell repertoires in COVID-19. Looking at the study overall: Acute-phase and convalescent COVID-19 samples originated in the United States, Italy and Spain. Sources were T cells, B-cell-depleted T cells, or PBMCs; the material itself was cDNA or gDNA.

The CDR3 has 16 residues. The authors' processing: Estimation of nucleated cell counts was performed using reference gene primer amplification. The table came from immunoSEQ multiplex PCR; TCRdb's copy has only in-frame clones and leaves some out. V, J and clone size reflect that table, while D and trimming were determined from the DNA. Among 65,000 or so clones listed, over 75% were seen once. The sample was peripheral blood. The chain combines TRBV21-1 with TRBJ1-1. TRBV21-1 is noted as a pseudogene. The clonotype originates from an elderly man with acute or convalescent COVID-19. CDR3 bases: TGTGCCAGCAGCCCGGGACTGTCCACCCGGAACACTGAAGCTTTCTTT. It translates to CASSPGLSTRNTEAFF.